The 26 T cell receptor beta chains below were found in one sample sequenced in a study of blood T cells in healthy people across ages. Sample-barcoded 5' priming and a J-beta primer mix drove a second PCR of roughly 6 to 12 cycles. TCRdb re-derived calls from the 5' RACE reads in MiXCR, one entry per CDR3 protein. The sample has around 990,000 distinct CDR3 sequences, less than 45% seen once. Sequencing was performed on blood. All receptors derive from a man aged 18 to 29 in good health.

This clonotype was seen only a few times. This chain joins TRBV4-1 and TRBJ1-5; 8 bases agree with TRBD1. The CDR3 consists of 17 residues. V shed 1 base and J 3 bases; nucleotides not matched to a gene: 8. Germline V gives CDR1 MGHRA, CDR2 YSYEKL. Here the CDR3 reads CASSQVTGVGDNQPQHF. The CDR3 region has the DNA TGCGCCAGCAGCCAAGTGACAGGGGTGGGGGACAATCAGCCCCAGCATTTT.

This sequence joins TRBV20-1 and TRBJ2-3, with 7 bases aligning to TRBD1. From germline, CDR1 is DFQATT and CDR2 SNEGSKA (reference sequence). The V gene end was trimmed by 4 bases and the J gene end by 3 bases; junction bases not matched to a gene: 10. The CDR3 totals 15 residues. The CDR3 nucleotides read TGCAGTGCTACCTTAAGACAGGGATTGACAGATACGCAGTATTTT. It specifies CSATLRQGLTDTQYF.

This clonotype occurred a few times. The CDR3 DNA follows: TGTGCCAGCAGTCGTACCCAGGCCAAGGGGTTAGATACGCAGTATTTT. Translating gives CASSRTQAKGLDTQYF. The rearrangement joins TRBV4-2 to TRBJ2-3, with TRBD1 as a possible D gene (5 bases). CDR1 and CDR2 (germline): LGHNA, YNFKEQ. V was clipped by 6 bases and J by 5 bases, with 21 bases between them. The CDR3 runs to 16 residues.

The J gene is TRBJ2-5, the V gene TRBV14; D is undetermined. V was shortened by 3 bases and J by 1 base, with 6 bases between the two germline ends. The CDR3 is 13 residues long. The germline gives CDR1 SGHDN, CDR2 FVKESK. In DNA form, the CDR3 reads TGTGCCAGCAGCCACATAAGCCAAGAGACCCAGTACTTC. As protein: CASSHISQETQYF.

This clonotype has only a few counts. The J gene is TRBJ1-2, the V gene TRBV5-1; D gene uncertain. CDR1 is SGHRS, CDR2 YFSETQ, per germline. V gave up 6 bases and J gave up 6 bases, with 12 bases separating them. This CDR3 has 12 residues. CDR3 residues: CASNGQGNGYTF. The DNA of the CDR3 is TGCGCCAGCAACGGGCAAGGGAATGGCTACACCTTC.

This sequence joins TRBV7-2 and TRBJ2-5, with D tentatively TRBD1 (6 bases). With the DNA end fitting TRBJ2-7 better, the J assignment may be wrong. Germline V gene lookup returns CDR1 SGHTA and CDR2 FQGNSA. This CDR3 contains 15 residues. CDR3 loop: CASSNRVGRYYEQYF. The CDR3 DNA reads TGTGCCAGCAGTAACAGGGTAGGGAGATACTACGAGCAGTACTTC.

This clonotype was seen only a few times. The J gene is TRBJ1-5, the V gene TRBV6-5; 7 bases are shared with TRBD1. The CDR3 totals 14 residues. V shed 5 bases, J shed 7 bases, and the junction held 8 bases outside the gene matches. From germline, CDR1 is MNHEY and CDR2 SVGAGI. CDR3: CASSVDREGQPQHF. The CDR3 DNA reads TGTGCCAGCAGTGTAGACAGGGAAGGCCAGCCCCAGCATTTT.

The V gene is TRBV29-1, the J gene TRBJ1-2; D is unresolved. V lost 3 bases and J lost 7, with 15 bases in between. The germline V gene has CDR1 SQVTM and CDR2 ANQGSEA. There are 13 residues in the CDR3. CDR3 nucleotide sequence: TGCAGCGTTGAGGAAGAAATGGGTTTTGGCTACACCTTC. Its protein is CSVEEEMGFGYTF.

This clonotype was seen only a few times. This chain joins TRBV7-2 and TRBJ1-2, with unresolved D. Germline assignment: CDR1 SGHTA and CDR2 FQGNSA. V lost 1 base and J lost 8, with 11 bases in between. The CDR3 covers 13 residues. In DNA form, the CDR3 reads TGTGCCAGCAGCTTAGACTGGCAAGAGGGCTACACCTTC. It yields the protein CASSLDWQEGYTF.

This chain uses TRBV4-2 with TRBJ2-3; D is unresolved. Germline CDR1 LGHNA, CDR2 YNFKEQ. V lost 3 bases to trimming and J lost 4 bases, with 20 bases between them. CDR3 length equals 17 residues. This CDR3 is CASSQESRARPPDTQYF. CDR3 bases: TGTGCCAGCAGCCAGGAAAGCCGGGCCCGACCCCCAGATACGCAGTATTTT.

This clonotype was seen only a few times. The V call is TRBV20-1, the J call TRBJ2-1; D remains unclear. V shed 3 bases and J shed 5 bases, with 14 bases lying between them. The CDR3 spans 14 residues. CDR1 is DFQATT and CDR2 is SNEGSKA in the germline V gene (reference sequence). In DNA form, the CDR3 reads TGCAGTGCTAGCCCCCACGGACGGGACAATGAGCAGTTCTTC. Residues: CSASPHGRDNEQFF.

This clonotype was counted only a few times. The CDR3 reads CASISGSPGGNEQFF. DNA for the CDR3: TGCGCCAGCATCTCCGGGTCCCCAGGCGGCAATGAGCAGTTCTTC. The genes are TRBV5-1 and TRBJ2-1, with unresolved D. V lost 6 bases to trimming and J lost 6 bases, with 19 bases between them. The germline gives CDR1 SGHRS, CDR2 YFSETQ. The CDR3 has 15 amino acids.

The chain combines TRBV2 with TRBJ2-5; 11 bases line up with TRBD2. The CDR3 extends over 16 amino acids. After removal of 2 bases from V and 1 base from J, the junction contained 3 bases not matched to a gene. The germline V gene encodes CDR1 SNHLY and CDR2 FYNNEI. Here the CDR3 reads CASSERTSGGQETQYF. Here the CDR3 DNA reads TGTGCCAGCAGTGAACGCACTAGCGGGGGCCAAGAGACCCAGTACTTC.

The genes are TRBV5-1 and TRBJ2-1; perhaps TRBD1 as D (5 bases). V gave up 9 bases and J gave up 3 bases, with 13 bases separating them. From germline, CDR1 is SGHRS and CDR2 YFSETQ. The length of the CDR3 is 13 residues. The CDR3: CATAWGLYNEQFF. The CDR3 DNA sequence: TGCGCCACCGCGTGGGGCCTCTACAATGAGCAGTTCTTC.

The chain combines TRBV13 with TRBJ2-1; D may be TRBD1 (5 bases). Germline CDR1 PRHDT, CDR2 FYEKMQ (reference sequence). The CDR3 runs 13 residues. V was clipped by 5 bases and J by 13 bases, with 18 bases between them. CDR3 in amino acids: CASSIQDSRPQFF. In nucleotides, the CDR3 is TGTGCCAGCAGCATCCAAGACAGTCGACCTCAGTTCTTC. Drawing the rest from reference TRBV13 and TRBJ2-1, the complete variable domain is AAGVIQSPRHLIKEKRETATLKCYPIPRHDTVYWYQQGPGQDPQFLISFYEKMQSDKGSIPDRFSAQQFSDYHSELNMSSLELGDSALYFCASSIQDSRPQFFGPGTRLTVL.

This clonotype was picked up a small number of times. The V call is TRBV5-1, the J call TRBJ2-3; D might be TRBD2 (6 bases). The CDR3 has 19 residues. Between the trimmed V and J ends, which lost 1 base and 2 bases, there was a span of 23 bases. Germline V gene data show CDR1 as SGHRS and CDR2 as YFSETQ. The CDR3 nucleotides read TGCGCCAGCAGCTTGTGGGACCCGGGACTCCCGATTACCACAGATACGCAGTATTTT. Translating gives CASSLWDPGLPITTDTQYF.

This clonotype was observed a few times. CDR3 residues: CASSLFLTEAFF. CDR3 sequence (DNA): TGTGCCAGCAGCTTATTTTTGACTGAAGCTTTCTTT. The chain combines TRBV7-9 with TRBJ1-1; D not resolved. V lost 2 bases, J lost 5 bases, and 6 bases lay in between. Germline assignment: CDR1 SEHNR and CDR2 FQNEAQ (reference sequence). The CDR3 is made up of 12 amino acids.

The chain uses TRBV12-3 or TRBV12-4 and TRBJ2-3, with 7 bases identical to TRBD1. The junction had 8 bases not matched to a gene; V was cut back by 6 bases and J by 2 bases. The CDR3 runs to 15 residues. CDR3: CASSLGGQDTDTQYF. In nucleotides, the CDR3 is TGTGCCAGCAGCCTAGGAGGACAGGACACAGATACGCAGTATTTT.

This chain connects TRBV20-1 to TRBJ2-3; D is uncertain. V shed 6 bases and J shed 5 bases, with 9 bases lying between them. Germline V gene lookup returns CDR1 DFQATT and CDR2 SNEGSKA (reference sequence). The CDR3 has 11 residues. The DNA for the CDR3 is TGCAGTGCAGAAAAAAAAGATACGCAGTATTTT. This codes for CSAEKKDTQYF.

The sample holds one count of this clonotype. This chain joins TRBV7-2 and TRBJ2-5; D not resolved. The CDR3 is 13 amino acids. V lost 3 bases to trimming and J lost 4 bases, with 9 bases between them. CDR1 and CDR2 from the germline V gene are SGHTA and FQGNSA. This CDR3 is CASSLHLGETQYF. The CDR3 DNA is TGTGCCAGCAGCTTGCACCTAGGAGAGACCCAGTACTTC. The entire variable domain, with the rest obtained from reference TRBV7-2 and TRBJ2-5, is as follows: GAGVSQSPSNKVTEKGKDVELRCDPISGHTALYWYRQSLGQGLEFLIYFQGNSAPDKSGLPSDRFSAERTGGSVSTLTIQRTQQEDSAVYLCASSLHLGETQYFGPGTRLLVL.

V usage is TRBV7-2 and J usage is TRBJ1-5; TRBD1 matches 7 bases. CDR3 size: 14 residues. The V gene's germline CDR1 is SGHTA and CDR2 FQGNSA. With V trimmed by 2 bases and J by 6 bases, 4 bases remained unmatched. CDR3: CASSLKQGFQPQHF. The CDR3 coding sequence is TGTGCCAGCAGCTTAAAACAGGGGTTTCAGCCCCAGCATTTT.

The chain employs TRBV9 and TRBJ2-3; D possibly corresponds to TRBD2 (7 bases). V lost 0 bases and J 5 bases, leaving 13 bases between the germline ends. Germline CDR1 is SGDLS and CDR2 is YYNGEE. The CDR3 has 15 residues. This chain's CDR3 is CASSVEGGHQDTQYF. CDR3 DNA sequence: TGTGCCAGCAGCGTAGAGGGGGGGCATCAAGATACGCAGTATTTT.

There are a few counts of this clonotype. This rearrangement joins TRBV7-3 to TRBJ2-1; D perhaps matches TRBD2 (6 bases). The CDR3 totals 12 residues. Germline V lookup: CDR1 SGHTA, CDR2 FQGTGA. Trimming shortened V by 4 bases and J by 9 bases, and 10 bases separated the two germline ends. This chain's CDR3 is CASSSFGGEQFF. DNA of the CDR3: TGTGCCAGCAGCTCCTTCGGGGGTGAGCAGTTCTTC.

In its sample, this clonotype was seen once. One junction end disagrees with the germline gene, perhaps due to a read error. The V call is TRBV4-2, the J call TRBJ2-1; TRBD2 matches at 12 bases. Germline-derived CDR1 and CDR2 are LGHNA and YNFKEQ. The CDR3 length is 16 residues. The CDR3 sequence is CACSQDVLAGGKEQFF. CDR3 bases: TGTGCCTGCAGCCAAGATGTCCTAGCGGGGGGGAAAGAGCAGTTCTTC.

This clonotype was counted only a few times. The gene calls are TRBV20-1 and TRBJ2-5; D remains ambiguous. Germline V gene data show CDR1 as DFQATT and CDR2 as SNEGSKA (reference sequence). V lost 3 bases and J lost 2, with 10 bases in between. This CDR3 is built from 13 residues. The CDR3 protein is CSASGEVQETQYF. Here the CDR3 DNA reads TGCAGTGCTAGTGGCGAAGTACAAGAGACCCAGTACTTC.

The chain couples TRBV5-1 to TRBJ2-3; possibly TRBD1 for D (6 bases). Trimming took 5 bases from V and 1 from J, leaving 11 bases between them. This CDR3 is 14 amino acids long. Germline assignment: CDR1 SGHRS and CDR2 YFSETQ. This CDR3 reads CASSQTGRTDTQYF. CDR3 nucleotides: TGCGCCAGCAGTCAAACAGGGCGCACAGATACGCAGTATTTT.